This TCR beta chain was profiled in a study of CD8 T cells in Susac syndrome. General study findings and limits: The study conceded that its TCR sequencing and HLA analysis involved relatively few individuals.

CD8+ and CD4+ blood T cells underwent TCR beta sequencing. CD8+ and CD4+ T cells were negatively isolated; TEMRA cells were FACS-enriched. About this clonotype itself: No antigen is known for it.

With random hexamers, 0.5 to 1 ug RNA was reverse transcribed. A single record per CDR3 protein comes from TCRdb applying MiXCR to the immunoSEQ multiplex PCR reads. Of around 77,000 distinct CDR3 sequences listed, approximately 96% are singletons. Sequencing input: CD4+ T cells from PBMCs. The sequence was collected from a human donor with multiple sclerosis.

CDR3 DNA: TGTGCCAGCAGACCGACAGGGTGGGAAAAACTGTTTTTT. Amino acids: CASRPTGWEKLFF. The chain combines TRBV12-3 or TRBV12-4 with TRBJ1-4; TRBD1 aligns across 7 bases. V dropped 6 bases and J dropped 8; count of bases not matched to a gene: 6. This CDR3 is 13 amino acids long.